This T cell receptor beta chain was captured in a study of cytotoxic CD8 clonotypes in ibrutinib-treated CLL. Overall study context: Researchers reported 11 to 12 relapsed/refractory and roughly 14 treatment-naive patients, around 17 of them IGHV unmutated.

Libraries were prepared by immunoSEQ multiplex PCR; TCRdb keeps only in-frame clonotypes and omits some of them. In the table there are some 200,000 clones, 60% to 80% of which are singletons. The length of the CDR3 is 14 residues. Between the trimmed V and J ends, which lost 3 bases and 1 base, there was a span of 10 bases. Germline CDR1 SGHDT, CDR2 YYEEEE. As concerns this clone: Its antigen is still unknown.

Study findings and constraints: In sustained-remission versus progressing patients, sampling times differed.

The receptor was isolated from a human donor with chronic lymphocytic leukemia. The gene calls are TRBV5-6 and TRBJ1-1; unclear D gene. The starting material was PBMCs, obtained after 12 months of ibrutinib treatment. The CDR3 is CASSSTVRNTEAFF. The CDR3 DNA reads TGTGCCAGCAGCTCCACGGTAAGGAACACTGAAGCTTTCTTT. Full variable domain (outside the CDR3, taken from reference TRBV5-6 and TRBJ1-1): DAGVTQSPTHLIKTRGQQVTLRCSPKSGHDTVSWYQQALGQGPQFIFQYYEEEERQRGNFPDRFSGHQFPNYSSELNVNALLLGDSALYLCASSSTVRNTEAFFGQGTRLTVV.